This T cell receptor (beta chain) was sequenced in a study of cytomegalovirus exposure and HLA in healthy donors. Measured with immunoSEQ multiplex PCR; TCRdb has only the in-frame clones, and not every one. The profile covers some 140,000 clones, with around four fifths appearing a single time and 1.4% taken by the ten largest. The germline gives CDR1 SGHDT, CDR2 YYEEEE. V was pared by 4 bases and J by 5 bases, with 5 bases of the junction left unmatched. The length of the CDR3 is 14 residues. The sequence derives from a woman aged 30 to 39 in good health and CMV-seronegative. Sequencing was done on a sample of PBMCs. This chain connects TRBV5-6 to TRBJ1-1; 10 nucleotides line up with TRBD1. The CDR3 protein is CASSRQGAGTEAFF. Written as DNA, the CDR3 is TGTGCCAGCAGCCGACAGGGGGCTGGGACTGAAGCTTTCTTT.